This TCR beta chain was observed in a study of T cells in Graves' hyperthyroidism and ophthalmopathy. The study's findings and limits: Patients with ophthalmopathy were separated from those with stable hyperthyroidism by a 13 V-J model.

As to this clonotype: Its antigen is as yet unknown.

Amplification of TCR beta CDR3 regions used RNA as the template. The primer set for the first-round RT-PCR of the TCR CDR3 was HTBI. TCRdb independently ran MiXCR on the multiplex PCR reads; one entry per CDR3 protein. Among approximately 600,000 distinct CDR3 sequences listed, approximately 14% were seen once. V gave up 5 bases and J gave up 0 bases; unmatched junction bases: 7. The germline V gene encodes CDR1 DFQATT and CDR2 SNEGSKA (reference sequence). CDR3 length: 16 residues. The J gene is TRBJ2-3, the V gene TRBV20-1, with 11 bases fitting TRBD2. The TCR originated in a woman aged 18-29 years with Graves' ophthalmopathy. The specimen was blood. CDR3 in amino acids: CSAYGTSGVSTDTQYF. In nucleotides, the CDR3 is TGCAGTGCTTATGGGACTAGCGGCGTGAGCACAGATACGCAGTATTTT.